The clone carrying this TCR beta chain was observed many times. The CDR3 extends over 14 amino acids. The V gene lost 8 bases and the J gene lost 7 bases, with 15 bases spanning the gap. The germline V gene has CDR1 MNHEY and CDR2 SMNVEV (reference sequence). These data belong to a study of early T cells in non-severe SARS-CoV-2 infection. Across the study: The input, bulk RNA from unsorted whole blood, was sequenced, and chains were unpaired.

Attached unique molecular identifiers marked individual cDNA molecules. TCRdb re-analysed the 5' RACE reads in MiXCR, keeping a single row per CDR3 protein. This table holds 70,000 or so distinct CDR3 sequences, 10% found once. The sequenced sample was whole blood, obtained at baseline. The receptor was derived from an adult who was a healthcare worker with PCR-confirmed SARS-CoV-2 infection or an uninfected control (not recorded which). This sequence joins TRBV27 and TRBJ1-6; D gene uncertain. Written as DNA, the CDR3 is TGTGCCAGCGGCCGGGCCCTAGAAAATTCACCCCTCCACTTT. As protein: CASGRALENSPLHF.